This is a list of T cell receptor beta chains from one sample in a study of blood T cells in healthy people across ages. TCRdb reanalysed the 5' RACE reads using MiXCR and keeps one entry per CDR3 protein. The data show around 820,000 distinct CDR3 sequences, with approximately 25% seen just once and 3% to 4% held by the top ten. A further study also used this sample, focusing on T cells of mothers and their children.

The sequenced sample was blood. The receptors here all came from a boy between 10 and 17 years old in good health. The CDR3 runs from the conserved cysteine through the conserved F or W. D genes are given only for firm matches.

TRBV9	-	-	CASSEGGLDSGQFF
TRBV6-1	TRBJ1-5	-	CASSPKEPRQGNQPQHF
TRBV7-6	TRBJ1-2	-	CASSLDPGWDGYTF
TRBV29-1	TRBJ2-3	TRBD2	CSVRTRSVDTQYF
TRBV29-1	TRBJ2-7	-	CSVEQEDYEQYF
TRBV12-3/TRBV12-4	TRBJ2-1	-	CASTIGGNEQFF
TRBV6-2/TRBV6-3	TRBJ2-5	-	CASSWDVEGETQYF
TRBV6-5	TRBJ2-2	-	CASSYRQITGELFF
TRBV20-1	TRBJ2-7	TRBD2	CSARVLAGASYEQYF
TRBV20-1	TRBJ1-2	TRBD1	CSVSQGARGYTF
TRBV20-1	TRBJ2-1	TRBD2	CSAGDRGLPYNEQFF
TRBV29-1	-	-	CSVVGTRSYEQYF
TRBV20-1	TRBJ1-3	TRBD1	CSAGTGAKNTIYF
TRBV6-2/TRBV6-3	TRBJ2-1	-	CASSSPGESSYNEQFF
TRBV15	TRBJ1-6	-	CATSRSAGARNSPLHF
TRBV6-2/TRBV6-3	TRBJ2-1	-	CASSYSIGSEYNEQFF
TRBV27	TRBJ1-6	-	CASSFSGNYNSPLHF
TRBV29-1	TRBJ2-1	-	CSVSLGNEQFF
TRBV6-5	TRBJ1-1	-	CASSYPLSEAFF
TRBV7-9	TRBJ2-6	TRBD1	CASSYTGTGISGANVLTF
TRBV20-1	TRBJ2-7	TRBD2	CSASALTSGSSYEQYF
TRBV28	TRBJ2-7	TRBD2	CASSSRGSGETGEQYF
TRBV20-1	TRBJ2-1	-	CSASSLLGDEQFF
TRBV6-6	TRBJ1-4	TRBD1	CASSYSDTGGAGFF
TRBV29-1	TRBJ2-1	TRBD2	CSVDSGTSGVTYNEQFF
TRBV12-3/TRBV12-4	TRBJ1-4	TRBD1	CASSTDRGAREKPFF
TRBV20-1	TRBJ2-3	TRBD2	CSAGGRADTQYF
TRBV7-9	TRBJ2-3	TRBD2	CASSLVAGGPKDTQYF
TRBV15	TRBJ2-7	-	CATSRGKGDTYEQYF
TRBV6-5	TRBJ2-7	-	CASRRGDYEQYF
TRBV6-5	TRBJ2-7	TRBD1	CASITGGYEQYF
TRBV7-3	TRBJ2-3	-	CARLTQRHLTDTQYF
TRBV18	-	TRBD1	CASSPWTGEGEQYF
TRBV7-4	TRBJ1-2	TRBD1	CASSLGGTGENYGYTF
TRBV4-3	TRBJ1-1	-	CASSQDRSARNTEAFF
TRBV9	TRBJ2-5	TRBD2	CASSPRLAGFGETQYF